The 5 T cell receptor beta chains below come from one sample, sequenced in a study of T cells in Graves' hyperthyroidism and ophthalmopathy. RNA transcripts served as the template for amplifying TCR beta CDR3 regions. The TCR CDR3 first-round RT-PCR relied on the HTBI primer set. TCRdb recomputed calls from the multiplex PCR reads with MiXCR, one row per CDR3 protein. Of a few hundred thousand distinct CDR3 sequences in the sample, more than 20% were seen once. Input material: blood. The origin of the receptors is a man in his fifties with Graves' hyperthyroidism.

This clonotype has more than one count but fewer than ten. The chain joins TRBV5-6 to TRBJ2-4; D is unclear. V lost 2 bases and J 2 bases, leaving 8 bases between the germline ends. The length of the CDR3 is 14 residues. Germline V gives CDR1 SGHDT, CDR2 YYEEEE. This CDR3 reads CASSFSGPKNIQYF. The CDR3, as DNA: TGTGCCAGCAGCTTCTCAGGTCCCAAAAACATTCAGTACTTC.

The chain recombines TRBV6-1 with TRBJ1-1; 8 bases map to TRBD1. There are 14 residues in the CDR3. V was clipped by 6 bases and J by 1 base; unmatched bases: 4. CDR1 MNHNS and CDR2 SASEGT come from the germline V gene. The DNA for the CDR3 is TGTGCCAGCAGACAGGGGGTTCCGAACACTGAAGCTTTCTTT. Amino acids: CASRQGVPNTEAFF.

This clonotype has at least ten counts. This chain links TRBV20-1 with TRBJ2-7, with TRBD2 matching 12 bases. CDR1 and CDR2 from the germline V gene are DFQATT and SNEGSKA (reference sequence). V was clipped by 3 bases and J by 3 bases; unmatched bases: 9. CDR3 size: 16 residues. In DNA form, the CDR3 reads TGCAGTGCTAGTACCCCACTAGCGGGAGGAATCTACGAGCAGTACTTC. It translates to CSASTPLAGGIYEQYF.

This clonotype was detected a few times. The chain employs TRBV5-1 and TRBJ1-1; tentatively, D is TRBD1 (6 bases). The germline CDR1 and CDR2 sequences are SGHRS and YFSETQ. The CDR3 runs 13 residues. V shed 4 bases and J shed 0 bases, with 7 bases lying between them. CDR3 sequence (DNA): TGCGCCAGCAGCGGGGGCCTGAACACTGAAGCTTTCTTT. Its protein is CASSGGLNTEAFF.

This clonotype was recorded at least ten times. This sequence joins TRBV6-1 and TRBJ2-7, with 10 bases matching TRBD2. There are 14 residues in the CDR3. The V and J ends lost 3 bases and 3 bases, in that order; junction bases with no gene match: 2. Germline V gene sequence: CDR1 MNHNS, CDR2 SASEGT. The DNA for the CDR3 is TGTGCCAGCAGTGAGACTAGCGGGTTCTACGAGCAGTACTTC. Its protein is CASSETSGFYEQYF.